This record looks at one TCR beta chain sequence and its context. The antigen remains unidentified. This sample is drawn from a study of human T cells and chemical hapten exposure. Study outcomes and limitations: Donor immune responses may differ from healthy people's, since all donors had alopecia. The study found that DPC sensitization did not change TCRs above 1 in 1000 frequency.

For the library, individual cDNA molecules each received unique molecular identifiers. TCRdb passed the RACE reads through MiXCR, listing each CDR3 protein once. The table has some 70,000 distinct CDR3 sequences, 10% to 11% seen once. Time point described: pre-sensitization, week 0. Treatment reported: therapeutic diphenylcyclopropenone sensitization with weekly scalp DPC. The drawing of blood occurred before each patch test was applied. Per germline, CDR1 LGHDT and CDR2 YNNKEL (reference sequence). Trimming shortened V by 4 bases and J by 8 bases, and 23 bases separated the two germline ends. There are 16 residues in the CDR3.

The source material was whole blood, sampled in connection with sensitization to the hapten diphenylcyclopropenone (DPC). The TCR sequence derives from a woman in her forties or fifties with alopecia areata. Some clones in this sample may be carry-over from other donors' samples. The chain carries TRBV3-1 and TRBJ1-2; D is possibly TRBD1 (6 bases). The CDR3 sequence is CASSLENRDPPSGYTF. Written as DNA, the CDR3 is TGTGCCAGCAGCCTGGAGAACAGGGACCCTCCGTCCGGCTACACCTTC.